What follows describes a single T cell receptor beta chain. Its cognate antigen is unknown. In TCRdb, the 5' RACE reads were re-called with MiXCR into one record per CDR3 protein. The data contain under 150,000 distinct CDR3 sequences, approximately 17% of them singletons. This CDR3 is built from 14 residues. Germline lookup yields CDR1 MNHEY and CDR2 SMNVEV (reference sequence). The trim removed 2 bases at V and 11 bases at J, leaving 10 bases unmatched. The data were taken from a study of CD8 T cells in ankylosing spondylitis. Study findings and constraints: A motif in TCR beta, a set of 8 or 9 highly homologous variants, appeared characteristic of ankylosing spondylitis blood.

The chain recombines TRBV27 with TRBJ1-1, with 8 bases matching TRBD1. This sequence was found in a male donor with ankylosing spondylitis. What was sequenced was blood, either unsorted or a sorted T cell fraction (not recorded which). The CDR3 reads CASSLTPGQAVAFF. CDR3 DNA: TGTGCCAGCAGTTTAACCCCGGGACAGGCCGTCGCTTTCTTT.